This T cell receptor beta chain was recorded in a study of T cells in Graves' hyperthyroidism and ophthalmopathy. Germline CDR1 SGHRS, CDR2 YFSETQ. CDR3 length equals 18 residues. The ends lost 4 bases at V and 3 bases at J; junction bases unmatched: 14. Study-wide findings and caveats: Most thyroid clonotypes with frequency above 0.001 were detected in blood.

In regard to this clonotype: The antigen is undetermined.

The CDR3 regions of TCR beta were amplified from RNA transcripts. The study used the HTBI primer set for a first-round RT-PCR of the TCR CDR3. MiXCR, run by TCRdb on the multiplex PCR reads, gives a single entry per CDR3 protein. The sample holds about 300,000 distinct CDR3 sequences, roughly a fifth seen once. J is TRBJ1-1 and V is TRBV5-1; TRBD1 aligns across 11 bases. Specimen: blood. This sequence originates from a man aged 50-60 years with Graves' ophthalmopathy. CDR3 sequence reads: CASSPWDRGLESHTEAFF. CDR3 sequence (DNA): TGCGCCAGCAGCCCCTGGGACAGGGGGTTGGAATCTCACACTGAAGCTTTCTTT.